This TCR beta chain came from a study of CD8 T cells in Susac syndrome. This CDR3 is built from 14 residues. Germline V CDR1 and CDR2: LGHDT, YNNKEL (reference sequence). V lost 6 bases and J lost 4, with 13 bases in between. TCR beta sequencing covered blood CD8+ and CD4+ T cells. In contrast to the negatively isolated CD8+ and CD4+ T cells, TEMRA cells were FACS-enriched. The RNA, roughly 0.5 to 1 ug, was put through reverse transcription using random hexamers. Across 54 Vbeta and 13 Jbeta, immunoSEQ multiplex PCR amplified TCR beta CDR3. Using its own MiXCR run on the immunoSEQ multiplex PCR reads, TCRdb lists one record per CDR3 protein. The table records approximately 150,000 distinct CDR3 sequences, over 80% of them present only once.

Material: CD8+ T cells from PBMCs. The source is a human donor with multiple sclerosis. The V and J genes are TRBV3-1 and TRBJ2-1; D might be TRBD2 (7 bases). The CDR3 coding sequence is TGTGCCAGCAGAACAGGGAGGGGGTACAATGAGCAGTTCTTC. Amino acid sequence: CASRTGRGYNEQFF.